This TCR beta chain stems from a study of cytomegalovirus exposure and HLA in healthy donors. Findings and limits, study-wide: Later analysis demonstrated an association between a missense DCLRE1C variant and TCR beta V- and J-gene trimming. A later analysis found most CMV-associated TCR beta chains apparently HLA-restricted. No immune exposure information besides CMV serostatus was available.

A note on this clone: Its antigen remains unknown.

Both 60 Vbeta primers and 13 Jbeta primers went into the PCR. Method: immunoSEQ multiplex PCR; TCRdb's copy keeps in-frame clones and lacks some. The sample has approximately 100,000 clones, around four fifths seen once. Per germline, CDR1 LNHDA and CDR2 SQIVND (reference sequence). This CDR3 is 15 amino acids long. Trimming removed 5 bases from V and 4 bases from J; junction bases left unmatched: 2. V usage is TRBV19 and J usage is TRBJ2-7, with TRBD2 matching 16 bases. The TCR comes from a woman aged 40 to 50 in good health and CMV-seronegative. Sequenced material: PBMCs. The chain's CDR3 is CASSPGLAGGYEQYF. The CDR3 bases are TGTGCCAGTAGTCCGGGACTAGCGGGAGGGTACGAGCAGTACTTC.